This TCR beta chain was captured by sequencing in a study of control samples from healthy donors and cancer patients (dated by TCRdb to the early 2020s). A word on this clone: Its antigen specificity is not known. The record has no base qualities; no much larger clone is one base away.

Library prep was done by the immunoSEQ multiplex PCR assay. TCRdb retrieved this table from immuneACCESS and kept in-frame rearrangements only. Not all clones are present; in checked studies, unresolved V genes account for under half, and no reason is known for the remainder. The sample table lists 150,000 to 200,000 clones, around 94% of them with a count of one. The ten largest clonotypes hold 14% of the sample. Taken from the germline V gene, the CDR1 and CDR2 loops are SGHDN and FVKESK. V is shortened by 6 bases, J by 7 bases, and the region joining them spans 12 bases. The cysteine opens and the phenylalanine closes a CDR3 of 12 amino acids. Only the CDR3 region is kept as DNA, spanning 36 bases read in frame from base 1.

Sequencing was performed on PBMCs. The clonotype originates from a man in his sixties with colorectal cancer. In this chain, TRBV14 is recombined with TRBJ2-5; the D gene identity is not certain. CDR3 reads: CASSQTGWTQYF. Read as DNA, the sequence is TGTGCCAGCAGTCAAACCGGGTGGACCCAGTACTTC.